This TCR beta chain stems from a study of CD8+ T cells in alopecia areata. The wider study: The tofacitinib course ran for 6 to 18 months and was followed by 6 months off drug.

A remark on this clone: Its antigen is not known.

General observations from the study: Scalp data also include sequences from resident alphabeta T cells of normal skin. Lesional scalp, especially alopecia totalis/universalis, showed higher clonality than normal scalp.

Extracted RNA was reverse transcribed, and the resulting cDNA served as sequencing template. The protocol was immunoSEQ multiplex PCR, while the TCRdb copy is restricted to in-frame clones and leaves out a portion. Seen here are under 85,000 clones, approximately 43% observed once, and the top ten hold approximately 17%. V was clipped by 1 base and J by 7 bases; unmatched bases: 4. Germline assignment: CDR1 SGDLS and CDR2 YYNGEE. CDR3 length: 14 residues. The receptor comes from a human donor with alopecia areata. V gene TRBV9 combines with J gene TRBJ1-4, with 7 nucleotides matching TRBD1. The material was CD8+ T cells sorted from blood, obtained at week 0. CDR3 nucleotide sequence: TGTGCCAGCAGCGTACGAGGGGGCAGTGAAAAACTGTTTTTT. It translates to CASSVRGGSEKLFF. The entire variable domain, with the rest obtained from reference TRBV9 and TRBJ1-4, is as follows: DSGVTQTPKHLITATGQRVTLRCSPRSGDLSVYWYQQSLDQGLQFLIQYYNGEERAKGNILERFSAQQFPDLHSELNLSSLELGDSALYFCASSVRGGSEKLFFGSGTQLSVL.